This T cell receptor beta chain was captured by sequencing in a study of Graves' ophthalmopathy and Graves' hyperthyroidism. Overall study context: Investigators collected peripheral blood at initial diagnosis, before any treatment was given.

There are many counts of this clonotype. For repertoire sequencing, the TCR beta CDR3 regions were amplified from RNA transcripts. The first round was an RT-PCR with HTBI primers, and the second round was a multiplex PCR. MiXCR, run by TCRdb on the multiplex PCR reads, gives a single entry per CDR3 protein. This table holds almost 400,000 distinct CDR3 sequences, about a sixth found once. Trimming pared 7 bases from V and 5 bases from J, leaving 12 bases between. Germline lookup yields CDR1 MNHEY and CDR2 SVGEGT. This CDR3 spans 12 amino acids. The chain carries TRBV6-2 or TRBV6-3 and TRBJ2-7; no firm D call. This clonotype originated in a woman aged 18 to 35 with Graves' ophthalmopathy. The sample taken for sequencing was peripheral blood. The DNA of the CDR3 is TGTGCCAGCACTGATAATCTGGACGAGCAGTACTTC. Its translation is CASTDNLDEQYF.